The 7 T cell receptor beta chains presented below share a single source sample, sequenced in a study of patients and donors after allogeneic stem cell transplantation. TCRdb recomputed calls from the RT-PCR reads with MiXCR, one row per CDR3 protein. The sample holds about 960,000 distinct CDR3 sequences, about 20% seen once. The sequenced material came from blood, either unsorted or a sorted T cell fraction (not recorded which). The source is a human donor who was either an allogeneic HSCT recipient or a stem cell or donor lymphocyte infusion donor (not recorded which). It is not recorded whose cells these are; they may come from a transplant donor.

This chain uses TRBV7-8 with TRBJ2-5; a possible D gene is TRBD1 (5 bases). Deletions cut 5 bases from V and 5 bases from J, with 15 bases between. Germline V CDR1 and CDR2: SGHVS, FQNEAQ. The CDR3 runs 14 residues. CDR3 amino acids: CASSPRGVAETQYF. For the CDR3, the DNA is TGTGCCAGCAGCCCAAGGGGTGTTGCGGAGACCCAGTACTTC.

This clonotype has a handful of counts. V is TRBV7-6 and J is TRBJ2-3, with D hard to call. The CDR3 sequence is 14 residues long. In germline, CDR1 is SGHVS, CDR2 FNYEAQ. Trimming removed 2 bases at V and 1 base at J, with 7 bases between. The CDR3 nucleotides read TGTGCCAGCAGCTTAAGTCTACGCACAGATACGCAGTATTTT. Amino acids: CASSLSLRTDTQYF.

V and J are TRBV29-1 and TRBJ2-5; the D gene is possibly TRBD2 (5 bases). Germline CDR1 is SQVTM and CDR2 is ANQGSEA. Trimming removed 7 bases from V and 5 bases from J, with 17 bases in between. This CDR3 has 13 residues. The CDR3 DNA follows: TGCAGCGCTTACACGGGGAGCCGGGAGACCCAGTACTTC. It yields the protein CSAYTGSRETQYF.

This clonotype was found a few times. The chain employs TRBV20-1 and TRBJ2-1; 9 bases map to TRBD2. With 7 bases clipped from V and 5 bases from J, the junction kept 9 bases outside the gene matches. The CDR3 sequence is 14 residues long. CDR1 is DFQATT and CDR2 is SNEGSKA in the germline V gene (reference sequence). The CDR3 DNA reads TGCAGTGTGCCCCAGCGGGGGGCTAACAATGAGCAGTTCTTC. Its protein product is CSVPQRGANNEQFF.

The CDR3 sequence is CASSPQGAGGRRETQYF. The CDR3 DNA reads TGTGCCAGCAGCCCCCAGGGCGCGGGGGGGCGGAGGGAGACCCAGTACTTC. The rearrangement joins TRBV9 to TRBJ2-5, with 9 bases fitting TRBD2. The CDR3 has 17 residues. V trimming: 4 bases; J trimming: 5 bases; junction bases outside the gene matches: 15. CDR1 SGDLS and CDR2 YYNGEE come from the germline V gene.

The chain carries TRBV9 and TRBJ2-1; 7 bases map to TRBD2. The CDR3 length is 15 residues. The V gene end was trimmed by 3 bases and the J gene end by 2 bases; junction bases not matched to a gene: 5. The V gene's germline CDR1 is SGDLS and CDR2 YYNGEE. The CDR3 sequence: CASSGPSGTYNEQFF. CDR3 nucleotides: TGTGCCAGCAGCGGACCTAGCGGAACCTACAATGAGCAGTTCTTC. Full variable domain (remainder filled in from reference TRBV9 and TRBJ2-1): DSGVTQTPKHLITATGQRVTLRCSPRSGDLSVYWYQQSLDQGLQFLIQYYNGEERAKGNILERFSAQQFPDLHSELNLSSLELGDSALYFCASSGPSGTYNEQFFGPGTRLTVL.

The genes are TRBV20-1 and TRBJ1-2; 11 bases map to TRBD1. J lost 7 bases, V lost 1 base, and 11 bases had no gene match. CDR1 and CDR2 (germline): DFQATT, SNEGSKA (reference sequence). The CDR3 contains 16 residues. This CDR3 is CSARVKKGQGVSGYTF. The CDR3 coding sequence is TGCAGTGCTAGAGTCAAAAAGGGACAGGGGGTATCTGGCTACACCTTC.